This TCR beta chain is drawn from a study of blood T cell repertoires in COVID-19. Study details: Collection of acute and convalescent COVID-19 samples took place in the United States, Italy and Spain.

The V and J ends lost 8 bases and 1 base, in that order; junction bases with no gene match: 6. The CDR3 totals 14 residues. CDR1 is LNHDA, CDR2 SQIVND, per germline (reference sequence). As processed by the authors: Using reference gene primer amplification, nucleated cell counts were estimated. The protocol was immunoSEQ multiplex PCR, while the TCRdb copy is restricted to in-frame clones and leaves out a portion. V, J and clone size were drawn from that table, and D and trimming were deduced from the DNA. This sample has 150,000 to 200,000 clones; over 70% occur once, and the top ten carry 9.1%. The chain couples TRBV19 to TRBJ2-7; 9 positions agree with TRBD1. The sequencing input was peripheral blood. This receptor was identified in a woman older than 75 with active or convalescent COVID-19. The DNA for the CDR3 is TGTGCCAGTGGGGACAGGGCGTCTTCCTACGAGCAGTACTTC. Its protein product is CASGDRASSYEQYF.